This T cell receptor (beta chain) was sequenced during a study of blood T cell repertoires in COVID-19. Across the whole study: PBMCs, B-cell-depleted T cells, or T cells were the source of the cDNA or gDNA that made up the material.

Authors' data handling: Amplification of reference gene primers was used by the study to estimate nucleated cell counts. Using immunoSEQ multiplex PCR, the repertoire was profiled, and TCRdb retains in-frame clones only, with some absent. V and J calls and clone size are as listed in that table; D and trimming were resolved from the DNA. Of about 250,000 clones listed, around 87% are singletons. CDR3 length: 15 residues. V shed 5 bases and J 1 base; nucleotides not matched to a gene: 6. Per germline, CDR1 MNHNS and CDR2 SASEGT. The participants were between about 18 and 90 years old and came from about two dozen US areas. Participants had their cohort set by participant-reported clinical history.

This TCR derives from a woman between 25 and 40 years old with acute COVID-19. The sample taken for sequencing was PBMCs or T cells enriched from blood (not recorded which). The chain couples TRBV6-1 to TRBJ2-5; 8 nucleotides agree with TRBD2. CDR3 region: CASSTTGGGQETQYF. The CDR3 DNA sequence: TGTGCCAGCAGTACCACCGGGGGGGGCCAAGAGACCCAGTACTTC.